The 10 T cell receptor beta chains below were found in one sample sequenced in a study of T cells in Graves' hyperthyroidism and ophthalmopathy. RNA transcripts yielded amplified TCR beta CDR3 regions. The HTBI primer set drove a first-round RT-PCR of the TCR CDR3. MiXCR, run by TCRdb on the multiplex PCR reads, gives a single entry per CDR3 protein. The data contain some 490,000 distinct CDR3 sequences, 20% to 25% of them singletons. What was sequenced was blood. The receptors were sampled from a woman aged 70-85 years with Graves' ophthalmopathy.

As concerns this clonotype: One base away lies a much larger clone, so this may be a sequencing read error. It is unclear where the CDR3 begins or ends on the DNA, so no DNA is shown, and the CDR3 is as TCRdb lists it. This chain links TRBV7-2 with TRBJ2-2; the table's D call, TRBD1, has no DNA check behind it. 16 amino acids form the CDR3, both terminal residues included. From germline, CDR1 is SGHTA and CDR2 FQGNSA. CDR3 sequence: CASSLAVGQGTGELLF.

The V and J genes are TRBV10-2 and TRBJ2-7; 8 nucleotides agree with TRBD2. The V gene end was trimmed by 8 bases and the J gene end by 4 bases; junction bases not matched to a gene: 4. Germline CDR1 and CDR2: WSHSY and SAAADI. The CDR3 is made up of 12 amino acids. CDR3 coding DNA: TGCGCCAGCCTCGGGGGGGGATACGAGCAGTACTTC. The encoded protein is CASLGGGYEQYF.

This clonotype was picked up many times. The rearrangement joins TRBV12-3 or TRBV12-4 to TRBJ2-5; TRBD1 agrees at 10 bases. Losses at the gene ends were 3 bases for V and 5 bases for J; bases not matched to a gene: 6. The CDR3 is 15 residues long. The CDR3 DNA sequence: TGTGCCAGCAGTTTTCGGACAGGGGGACCTGAGACCCAGTACTTC. Translated, it gives CASSFRTGGPETQYF.

This clonotype has more than one count but fewer than ten. V is TRBV30 and J is TRBJ2-7; 8 bases align to TRBD1. The germline gives CDR1 GTSNPN, CDR2 SVGIG (reference sequence). CDR3 length equals 15 residues. The ends lost 3 bases at V and 4 bases at J; junction bases unmatched: 11. CDR3: CAWRDRGRQRYEQYF. The CDR3 DNA follows: TGTGCCTGGAGAGACAGGGGTAGACAACGTTACGAGCAGTACTTC.

The chain combines TRBV5-6 with TRBJ2-1; 8 bases map to TRBD2. The CDR3 extends over 16 amino acids. J lost 6 bases, V lost 0 bases, and 8 bases had no gene match. Germline assignment: CDR1 SGHDT and CDR2 YYEEEE. CDR3 region: CASSLGLAGLFNEQFF. DNA of the CDR3: TGTGCCAGCAGCTTGGGGCTAGCGGGTCTATTCAATGAGCAGTTCTTC.

V and J are TRBV20-1 and TRBJ2-2, with TRBD2 as a possible D gene (6 bases). Between the trimmed V and J ends, which lost 2 bases and 5 bases, there was a span of 15 bases. Germline CDR1 reads DFQATT; CDR2 reads SNEGSKA (reference sequence). The CDR3 loop spans 15 amino acids. Here the CDR3 DNA reads TGCAGTGCTAGACTTCGGGAGAATCTTACCGGGGAGCTGTTTTTT. This translates into CSARLRENLTGELFF.

The chain's CDR3 is CSASKPGELFF. Written as DNA, the CDR3 is TGCAGTGCTAGTAAGCCCGGGGAGCTGTTTTTT. V gene TRBV20-1 combines with J gene TRBJ2-2; D gene uncertain. Per the germline V gene, CDR1 is DFQATT and CDR2 is SNEGSKA (reference sequence). Trimming took 3 bases from V and 6 from J, leaving 5 bases between them. The CDR3 loop spans 11 amino acids.

The chain uses TRBV28 and TRBJ2-7; the D is unclear. V was trimmed by 2 bases and J by 3 bases, leaving 8 bases between them. Germline-derived CDR1 and CDR2 are MDHEN and SYDVKM. The CDR3 is made up of 13 amino acids. CDR3 in amino acids: CASSLSTLYEQYF. The CDR3, as DNA: TGTGCCAGCAGTTTAAGTACTCTCTACGAGCAGTACTTC.

On this clonotype itself: The junction does not match germline at one end; this may be a read error. V is TRBV6-9 and J is TRBJ1-1; D may be TRBD1 (6 bases). CDR1 is MNHGY and CDR2 is SVAAGI in the germline V gene. The CDR3 has 16 amino acids. As DNA, the CDR3 is TGTGCCAGCAGTTTGACATACAGGGCAGGGAACCCTGAAGCTTTCTTT. Protein product: CASSLTYRAGNPEAFF.

The rearrangement uses TRBV2 and TRBJ2-6; no clear D. Germline CDR1 is SNHLY and CDR2 is FYNNEI. Trimming took off 1 base at V and 3 bases at J, with 4 bases between the two ends. CDR3 size: 14 residues. The CDR3 DNA follows: TGTGCCAGCAGTGAAGGGATTGGGGCCAACGTCCTGACTTTC. It encodes CASSEGIGANVLTF.